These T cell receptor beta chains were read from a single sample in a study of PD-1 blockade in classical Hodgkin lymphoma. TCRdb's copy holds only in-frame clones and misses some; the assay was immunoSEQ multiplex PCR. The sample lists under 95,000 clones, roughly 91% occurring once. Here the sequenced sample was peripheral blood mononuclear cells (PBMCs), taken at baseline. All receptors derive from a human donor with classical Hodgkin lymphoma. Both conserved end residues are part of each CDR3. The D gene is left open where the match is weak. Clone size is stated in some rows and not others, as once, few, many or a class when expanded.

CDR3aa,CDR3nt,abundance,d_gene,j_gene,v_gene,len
CASSQDHGFYGYTF,TGCGCCAGCAGCCAAGATCATGGTTTCTATGGCTACACCTTC,.,.,TRBJ1-2,TRBV4-1,14
CASSLDTDESNTEAFF,TGTGCCAGCAGCTTAGACACCGACGAATCGAACACTGAAGCTTTCTTT,.,.,TRBJ1-1,TRBV13,16
CASSAQTSGGSPSSYEQYF,TGTGCCAGCAGCGCCCAAACTAGCGGGGGGTCCCCGAGCTCCTACGAGCAGTACTTC,.,TRBD2,TRBJ2-7,TRBV9,19
CASSYDGDYNSPLHF,TGTGCCAGCAGTTACGACGGTGACTATAATTCACCCCTCCACTTT,.,.,TRBJ1-6,TRBV6-5,15
CASSSRLDTDTQYF,TGTGCCAGTAGCTCACGACTAGACACAGATACGCAGTATTTT,.,.,TRBJ2-3,TRBV19,14
CASSLGQPITDTQYF,TGCGCCAGCAGCTTGGGACAGCCGATTACAGATACGCAGTATTTT,.,.,TRBJ2-3,TRBV5-1,15
CASSYSYGQPKETQYF,TGTGCCAGCAGTTACTCTTACGGACAGCCAAAAGAGACCCAGTACTTC,.,.,TRBJ2-5,TRBV6-5,16
CSVEDWGGYTF,TGCAGCGTTGAAGATTGGGGTGGCTACACCTTC,.,.,TRBJ1-2,TRBV29-1,11
CASSRIPPAGTSGGRGETQYF,TGTGCCAGCAGTCGTATACCGCCCGCCGGGACTAGCGGGGGGAGAGGGGAGACCCAGTACTTC,.,TRBD2,TRBJ2-5,TRBV27,21
CASSIEYRGNTEAFF,TGTGCCAGTAGTATAGAATACAGGGGTAACACTGAAGCTTTCTTT,.,TRBD1,TRBJ1-1,TRBV19,15
CASGSGTGINSFHGYTF,TGTGCCAGCGGGTCCGGGACAGGGATAAATTCCTTCCATGGCTACACCTTC,.,TRBD1,TRBJ1-2,TRBV2,17
CASSQESGPSYNEQFF,TGCGCCAGCAGCCAAGAAAGCGGACCCTCCTACAATGAGCAGTTCTTC,.,.,TRBJ2-1,TRBV4-1,16
CASSQDPNSAGSWGVGELFF,TGCGCCAGCAGCCAGGATCCCAATAGCGCGGGGAGTTGGGGGGTCGGGGAGCTGTTTTTT,.,.,TRBJ2-2,TRBV4-1,20
CASSPGTLIPQYF,TGTGCCAGCTCACCCGGGACACTCATCCCTCAGTACTTC,once,.,TRBJ2-4,TRBV18,13
CASSEGTSGSTDTQYF,TGTGCCAGCAGCGAGGGGACTAGCGGGAGCACAGATACGCAGTATTTT,.,TRBD2,TRBJ2-3,TRBV6-6,16
CASSLVVAGTGELFF,TGCGCCAGCAGCTTGGTAGTAGCGGGAACCGGGGAGCTGTTTTTT,.,TRBD2,TRBJ2-2,TRBV5-1,15
CASSQDRGRETQYF,TGCGCCAGCAGCCAGGACAGGGGGAGGGAGACCCAGTACTTC,.,TRBD1,TRBJ2-5,TRBV4-3,14
CASSLEASGADTQYF,TGTGCCAGCAGCTTGGAAGCTAGTGGGGCAGATACGCAGTATTTT,.,.,TRBJ2-3,TRBV5-6,15
CASTRSEDNEQFF,TGTGCCAGCACCCGATCAGAGGACAATGAGCAGTTCTTC,.,.,TRBJ2-1,TRBV27,13
CASSLSPGQRDTQYF,TGTGCCAGCAGTCTATCCCCGGGACAGCGGGATACGCAGTATTTT,.,TRBD1,TRBJ2-3,TRBV27,15
CASSPDRGYEKLFF,TGTGCCAGCAGCCCCGACAGGGGTTATGAAAAACTGTTTTTT,.,TRBD1,TRBJ1-4,TRBV5-4,14
CASSADRDRTSPTNEKLFF,TGTGCCAGCTCCGCCGACAGGGACAGGACGTCCCCAACTAATGAAAAACTGTTTTTT,.,TRBD1,TRBJ1-4,TRBV18,19
CASSFAGLENEQFF,TGCGCCAGCAGCTTTGCGGGACTAGAAAATGAGCAGTTCTTC,.,TRBD2,TRBJ2-1,TRBV5-1,14
CASIPGAGANVLTF,TGCGCCAGCATCCCAGGGGCTGGGGCCAACGTCCTGACTTTC,.,.,TRBJ2-6,TRBV5-1,14
CASSLEGTSGSEEQYF,TGCGCCAGCAGCTTGGAGGGGACTAGCGGGAGCGAAGAGCAGTACTTC,.,TRBD2,TRBJ2-7,TRBV5-1,16
CASSDPIQPNTEAFF,TGTGCCAGCAGTGATCCGATACAGCCGAACACTGAAGCTTTCTTT,.,.,TRBJ1-1,TRBV6-4,15
CASSVFGGLNEQYF,TGTGCCAGCAGCGTATTCGGGGGTCTCAACGAGCAGTACTTC,.,.,TRBJ2-7,TRBV9,14
CAWSPTPDGYTF,TGTGCCTGGAGTCCAACACCGGATGGCTACACCTTC,.,.,TRBJ1-2,TRBV30,12
CASSYGTGSMEQYF,TGTGCCAGCAGTTACGGGACAGGGTCCATGGAGCAGTACTTC,.,TRBD1,TRBJ2-7,TRBV6-5,14
CASGGGRAIETQYF,TGTGCCAGCGGCGGCGGGAGGGCCATAGAGACCCAGTACTTC,.,TRBD2,TRBJ2-5,TRBV6-6,14
CASSRLGLAGVSEQYF,TGCGCCAGCAGCCGCCTGGGACTAGCGGGAGTTAGCGAGCAGTACTTC,.,TRBD2,TRBJ2-7,TRBV4-3,16
CASSETGLSSYEQYF,TGTGCCAGCAGTGAGACAGGCCTAAGCTCCTACGAGCAGTACTTC,.,.,TRBJ2-7,TRBV6-8,15